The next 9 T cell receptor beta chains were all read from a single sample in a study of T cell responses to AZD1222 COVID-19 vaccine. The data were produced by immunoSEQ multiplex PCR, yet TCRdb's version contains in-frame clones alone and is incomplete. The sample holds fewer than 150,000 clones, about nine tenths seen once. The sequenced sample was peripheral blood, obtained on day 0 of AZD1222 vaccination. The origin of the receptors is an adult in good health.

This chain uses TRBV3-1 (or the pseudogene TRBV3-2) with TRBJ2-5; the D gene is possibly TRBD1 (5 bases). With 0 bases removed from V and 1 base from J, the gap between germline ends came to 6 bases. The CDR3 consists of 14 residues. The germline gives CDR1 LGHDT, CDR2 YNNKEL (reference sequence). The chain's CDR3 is CASSQEGVQETQYF. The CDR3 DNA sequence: TGTGCCAGCAGCCAAGAAGGGGTCCAAGAGACCCAGTACTTC.

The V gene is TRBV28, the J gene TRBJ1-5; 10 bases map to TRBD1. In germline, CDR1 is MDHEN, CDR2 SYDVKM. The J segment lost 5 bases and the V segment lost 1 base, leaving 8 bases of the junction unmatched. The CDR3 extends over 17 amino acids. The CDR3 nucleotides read TGTGCCAGCAGTTTATATGGACAGGGGGAATTTGATCAGCCCCAGCATTTT. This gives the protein CASSLYGQGEFDQPQHF.

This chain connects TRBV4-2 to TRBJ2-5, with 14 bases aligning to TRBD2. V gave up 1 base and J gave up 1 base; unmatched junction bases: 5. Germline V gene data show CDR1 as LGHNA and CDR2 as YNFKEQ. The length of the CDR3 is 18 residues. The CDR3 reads CASSQGLAGGQGQETQYF. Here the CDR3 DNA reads TGTGCCAGCAGCCAAGGACTAGCGGGGGGGCAGGGCCAAGAGACCCAGTACTTC.

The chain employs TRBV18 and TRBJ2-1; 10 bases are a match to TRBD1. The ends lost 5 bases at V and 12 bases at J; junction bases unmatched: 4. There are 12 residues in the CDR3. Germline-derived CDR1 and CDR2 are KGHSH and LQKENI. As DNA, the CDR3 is TGTGCCAGCTCATCCGGACAGGGGGTGCAGTTCTTC. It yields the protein CASSSGQGVQFF.

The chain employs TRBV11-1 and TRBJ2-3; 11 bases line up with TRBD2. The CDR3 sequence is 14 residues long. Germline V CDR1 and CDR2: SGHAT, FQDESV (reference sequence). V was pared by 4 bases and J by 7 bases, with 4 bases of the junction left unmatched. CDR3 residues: CASSSRTSGYTQYF. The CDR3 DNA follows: TGTGCCAGCAGCTCCCGGACTAGCGGGTATACGCAGTATTTT.

The CDR3 bases are TGTGCCACCAGCAGGCAGGGACTCCGTGATAATGAGCAGTTCTTC. Protein: CATSRQGLRDNEQFF. The genes are TRBV15 and TRBJ2-1; the D gene is possibly TRBD2 (6 bases). Per the germline V gene, CDR1 is LNHNV and CDR2 is YYDKDF (reference sequence). CDR3 size: 15 residues. The V gene lost 3 bases and the J gene lost 7 bases, with 16 bases spanning the gap.

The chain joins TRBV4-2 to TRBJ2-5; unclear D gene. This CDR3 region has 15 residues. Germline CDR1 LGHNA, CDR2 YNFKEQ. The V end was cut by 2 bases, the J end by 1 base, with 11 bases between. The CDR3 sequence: CASSQHPGTQETQYF. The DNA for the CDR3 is TGTGCCAGCAGCCAACATCCCGGAACCCAAGAGACCCAGTACTTC.

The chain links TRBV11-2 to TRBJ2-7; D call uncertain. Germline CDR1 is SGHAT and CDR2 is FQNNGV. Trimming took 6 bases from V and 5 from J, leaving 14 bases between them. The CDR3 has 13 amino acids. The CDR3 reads CASSSSVDHEQYF. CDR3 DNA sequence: TGTGCCAGCAGTTCCTCAGTGGACCACGAGCAGTACTTC. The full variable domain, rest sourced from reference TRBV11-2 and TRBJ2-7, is EAGVAQSPRYKIIEKRQSVAFWCNPISGHATLYWYQQILGQGPKLLIQFQNNGVVDDSQLPKDRFSAERLKGVDSTLKIQPAKLEDSAVYLCASSSSVDHEQYFGPGTRLTVT.

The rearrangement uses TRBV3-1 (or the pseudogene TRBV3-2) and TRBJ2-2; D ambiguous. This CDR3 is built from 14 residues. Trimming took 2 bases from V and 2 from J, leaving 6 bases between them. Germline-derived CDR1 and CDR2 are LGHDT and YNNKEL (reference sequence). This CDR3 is CASSQLSNTGELFF. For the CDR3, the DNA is TGTGCCAGCAGCCAACTTTCCAACACCGGGGAGCTGTTTTTT.